The 6 T cell receptor beta chains given below trace back to one sample, sequenced in a study of blood T cells in healthy people across ages. Primers used in a second PCR of roughly 6 to 11 cycles were a sample-barcoded 5' primer and a J-beta primer mix. MiXCR was run by TCRdb on the 5' RACE reads, yielding one entry per CDR3 protein. The table shows around 780,000 distinct CDR3 sequences, with about 61% occurring only once. Specimen: blood. Receptors were obtained from a man aged 35 to 55 in good health.

V gene TRBV7-3 combines with J gene TRBJ2-3; D is unclear. Germline loops: CDR1 SGHTA, CDR2 FQGTGA. This CDR3 has 17 amino acids. Between the trimmed V and J ends, which lost 1 base and 4 bases, there was a span of 18 bases. The CDR3 region has the DNA TGTGCCAGCAGCTTAAGGCCCGGGCTAGATCCTGCAGATACGCAGTATTTT. Residues: CASSLRPGLDPADTQYF.

The genes are TRBV5-1 and TRBJ2-1; 12 nucleotides align to TRBD2. J was trimmed by 4 bases and V by 3 bases; bases with no gene match: 5. Germline V gene data show CDR1 as SGHRS and CDR2 as YFSETQ. The CDR3 consists of 16 residues. The CDR3 sequence is CASSSFLAGGYNEQFF. CDR3 in DNA: TGCGCCAGCAGCTCTTTCCTAGCGGGAGGGTACAATGAGCAGTTCTTC.

V and J are TRBV13 and TRBJ2-7; 11 bases are a match to TRBD2. Looked up from germline, CDR1 is PRHDT and CDR2 is FYEKMQ (reference sequence). This CDR3 has 16 residues. With 5 bases clipped from V and 1 base from J, the junction kept 7 bases outside the gene matches. CDR3 amino acids: CASSPLAGGPSYEQYF. CDR3 coding DNA: TGTGCCAGCAGCCCCTTAGCGGGAGGGCCATCCTACGAGCAGTACTTC.

The chain uses TRBV25-1 and TRBJ2-3; 7 bases agree with TRBD2. V gave up 3 bases and J gave up 4 bases; unmatched junction bases: 7. The CDR3 has 15 amino acids. Germline CDR1 and CDR2: MGHDK and SYGVNS. CDR3 protein: CASSDVAGVADTQYF. Here the CDR3 DNA reads TGTGCCAGCAGTGATGTGGCGGGAGTGGCAGATACGCAGTATTTT.

The chain combines TRBV28 with TRBJ2-6, with a tentative D call TRBD1 (6 bases). The CDR3 runs to 21 residues. Trimming took off 5 bases at V and 0 bases at J, with 26 bases between the two ends. Germline CDR1 and CDR2: MDHEN and SYDVKM. The CDR3 here is CASSTTWDIRPKPSGANVLTF. In DNA, the CDR3 is TGTGCCAGCAGTACCACCTGGGACATCAGGCCGAAACCCTCTGGGGCCAACGTCCTGACTTTC.

This clonotype was observed a handful of times. This chain joins TRBV30 and TRBJ1-2; the D is unclear. The germline CDR1 and CDR2 sequences are GTSNPN and SVGIG (reference sequence). V lost 3 bases and J 4 bases, leaving 12 bases between the germline ends. CDR3 size: 13 residues. Here the CDR3 reads CAWSTPLLYGYTF. For the CDR3, the DNA is TGTGCCTGGAGCACACCCTTGCTCTATGGCTACACCTTC.